These 27 T cell receptor beta chains were all obtained from the same sample, sequenced in a study of CD8+CD57+ T cells in acquired aplastic anemia. It was genomic DNA that served as the template for profiling TCR beta VDJ and CDR3. TCRdb re-derived calls from the reads in MiXCR, one entry per CDR3 protein. The sample consists of around 130,000 distinct CDR3 sequences, 45% to 60% of them appearing once. Individuals selected for sequencing had exhibited CD8+CD57+ cell expansion on flow cytometry. Material: sorted CD4+, CD8+, or CD8+CD57+ T cells (not recorded which) from PBMCs. These receptors all come from a human donor with aplastic anemia.

In this sample, this clonotype turned up many times. This chain links TRBV15 with TRBJ2-2, with D perhaps TRBD2 (5 bases). Germline CDR1 LNHNV, CDR2 YYDKDF (reference sequence). Trimming cost V 4 bases and J 1 base, with 10 bases left between them. This CDR3 is built from 15 residues. CDR3 region: CATSTRGGNTGELFF. As DNA, the CDR3 is TGTGCCACCAGCACTAGAGGAGGGAACACCGGGGAGCTGTTTTTT.

Only a few counts were recorded for this clonotype. This may be a read error, as it is one base from a much larger clone. V usage is TRBV20-1 and J usage is TRBJ2-7; D possibly corresponds to TRBD2 (5 bases). The CDR3 sequence is 16 residues long. Germline assignment: CDR1 DFQATT and CDR2 SNEGSKA (reference sequence). CDR3 residues: CSARDRESGGFYDQYF. The CDR3, as DNA: TGCAGTGCTAGAGATAGAGAAAGCGGCGGGTTCTACGATCAGTACTTC.

In this sample, this clonotype turned up a few times. J is TRBJ2-3 and V is TRBV11-2, with TRBD1 matching over 7 bases. CDR3 length: 15 amino acids. V dropped 5 bases and J dropped 1; count of bases not matched to a gene: 6. Germline CDR1 and CDR2: SGHAT and FQNNGV. CDR3 sequence reads: CASSPGQVGTDTQYF. In DNA form, the CDR3 reads TGTGCCAGCAGCCCCGGACAGGTGGGCACAGATACGCAGTATTTT.

The table lists this clonotype with many counts. The V and J genes are TRBV19 and TRBJ2-7; D ambiguous. CDR3 size: 13 residues. Between the trimmed V and J ends, which lost 3 bases and 0 bases, there was a span of 6 bases. Germline V gene data show CDR1 as LNHDA and CDR2 as SQIVND (reference sequence). The CDR3 loop is CASSIGLSYEQYF. CDR3 nucleotides: TGTGCCAGTAGTATTGGCCTCTCCTACGAGCAGTACTTC.

This clonotype was seen a few times. CDR3 region: CASSQGGQGRFEQFF. CDR3 nucleotides: TGTGCCAGCAGCCAAGGGGGACAGGGTAGGTTTGAGCAGTTCTTC. This sequence joins TRBV14 and TRBJ2-1, with 9 bases fitting TRBD1. The germline CDR1 and CDR2 sequences are SGHDN and FVKESK. J lost 9 bases, V lost 1 base, and 7 bases had no gene match. The CDR3 covers 15 residues.

The chain recombines TRBV24-1 with TRBJ1-1, with TRBD1 matching 9 bases. The germline V gene has CDR1 KGHDR and CDR2 SFDVKD. This CDR3 comprises 16 residues. V gave up 6 bases and J gave up 5 bases; unmatched junction bases: 12. CDR3 region: CATSLDQGQGGTEAFF. The CDR3 DNA sequence: TGTGCCACCAGTTTAGATCAGGGACAGGGTGGAACTGAAGCTTTCTTT.

Comments on this clonotype: Given a much more abundant clone one base away, this may be a read error. The CDR3 loop is CASPNLPTGIGDGGLFF. CDR3 bases: TGTGCTAGTCCTAACCTACCTACAGGGATTGGCGACGGGGGGCTGTTTTTT. The chain uses TRBV12-5 and TRBJ2-2; D tentatively fits TRBD1 or TRBD2 (6 bases each). The CDR3 totals 17 residues. Germline V gene data show CDR1 as LGHNT and CDR2 as FRNRAP.

The CDR3 loop reads CASSLDTGLAQYF. The DNA for the CDR3 is TGTGCCAGCAGCTTAGATACGGGACTAGCGCAGTACTTC. The chain uses TRBV11-2 and TRBJ2-7; 9 bases line up with TRBD2. The CDR3 sequence is 13 residues long. The germline V gene has CDR1 SGHAT and CDR2 FQNNGV. V shed 0 bases, J shed 9 bases, and the junction held 3 bases outside the gene matches.

This chain uses TRBV20-1 with TRBJ2-3; 7 bases are a match to TRBD2. This CDR3 region has 13 residues. CDR1 and CDR2 from the germline V gene are DFQATT and SNEGSKA (reference sequence). With V trimmed by 6 bases and J by 3 bases, 6 bases remained unmatched. Here the CDR3 DNA reads TGCAGTGCGGGAGGCGGGGGTACAGATACGCAGTATTTT. Its translation: CSAGGGGTDTQYF.

The rearrangement links TRBV2 to TRBJ1-1, with D tentatively TRBD1 (6 bases). V lost 2 bases to trimming and J lost 1 base, with 11 bases between them. Germline lookup yields CDR1 SNHLY and CDR2 FYNNEI. This CDR3 comprises 15 residues. The CDR3 loop is CASSEQTGRNTEAFF. CDR3 nucleotides: TGTGCCAGCAGTGAACAAACAGGGAGGAACACTGAAGCTTTCTTT.

This chain connects TRBV15 to TRBJ2-3, with D perhaps TRBD2 (6 bases). V was cut by 1 base and J by 5 bases, with 10 bases left in between. CDR1 is LNHNV, CDR2 YYDKDF, per germline (reference sequence). The CDR3 is 14 amino acids. CDR3: CATSRGASVDTQYF. In nucleotides, the CDR3 is TGTGCCACCAGCAGAGGGGCTAGCGTAGATACGCAGTATTTT.

The table lists this clonotype with many counts. This sequence joins TRBV20-1 and TRBJ1-2; no definite D call. CDR1 and CDR2 from the germline V gene are DFQATT and SNEGSKA (reference sequence). The CDR3 runs to 13 residues. The ends were cut back, 4 bases at V and 3 bases at J, with 12 bases in the middle. The CDR3 loop is CSANSRDHYGYTF. The CDR3 nucleotides are TGCAGTGCTAATAGCAGAGATCACTATGGCTACACCTTC.

This clonotype was found a few times. The rearrangement uses TRBV9 and TRBJ2-7; D assignment may be TRBD1 or TRBD2 (5 bases each). Germline CDR1 and CDR2: SGDLS and YYNGEE. CDR3 length: 14 amino acids. The germline V and J ends were trimmed by 4 bases and 4 bases, with 15 bases remaining between them. DNA of the CDR3: TGTGCCAGCAGCCCCGGGGCCGGCGCGTACGAGCAGTACTTC. Encoded protein: CASSPGAGAYEQYF.

Many counts were recorded for this clonotype. An end of the junction does not agree with germline; a read error may underlie this. The chain combines TRBV7-9 with TRBJ2-7; D may correspond to TRBD1 or TRBD2 (8 bases each). Germline CDR1 is SEHNR and CDR2 is FQNEAQ (reference sequence). The CDR3 spans 14 residues. CDR3 DNA: TGTGCCAGCAGCATAGCGGGACAGGACTACGAGCAGTACTTC. It is translated as CASSIAGQDYEQYF.

The chain has TRBV14 and TRBJ2-5; D is ambiguous. CDR1 is SGHDN, CDR2 FVKESK, per germline. V gave up 3 bases and J gave up 4 bases, with 12 bases separating them. The CDR3 consists of 14 residues. Here the CDR3 reads CASSQEPARETQYF. CDR3 nucleotides: TGTGCCAGCAGCCAGGAACCGGCGAGAGAGACCCAGTACTTC.

There are many counts of this clonotype. CDR3 amino acids: CASSSIAGTYNNEQFF. CDR3 in DNA: TGTGCCAGCAGTTCGATAGCCGGGACTTACAACAATGAGCAGTTCTTC. The V gene is TRBV12-3 or TRBV12-4, the J gene TRBJ2-1; a possible D gene is TRBD2 (6 bases). Trimming stripped 4 bases from V and 5 bases from J, with 18 bases between. This CDR3 contains 16 residues.

This clonotype was detected only a few times. The J gene is TRBJ2-1, the V gene TRBV20-1; TRBD1 matches 7 bases. Germline V gives CDR1 DFQATT, CDR2 SNEGSKA (reference sequence). The length of the CDR3 is 14 residues. The V segment lost 3 bases and the J segment 4 bases; nucleotides outside the gene matches: 6. CDR3 sequence reads: CSARLGGSYNEQFF. The CDR3 DNA reads TGCAGTGCTAGGCTAGGGGGCTCGTACAATGAGCAGTTCTTC.

The V and J genes are TRBV29-1 and TRBJ2-3, with 13 bases that match TRBD2. The CDR3 covers 15 residues. V was pared by 6 bases and J by 6 bases, with 9 bases of the junction left unmatched. The V gene's germline CDR1 is SQVTM and CDR2 ANQGSEA. The CDR3 is CSVDPGLAGLDTQYF. CDR3 bases: TGCAGCGTAGACCCGGGACTAGCGGGGTTGGATACGCAGTATTTT.

J is TRBJ2-7 and V is TRBV24-1, with TRBD2 identical over 7 bases. CDR1 and CDR2 (germline): KGHDR, SFDVKD. The CDR3 consists of 13 residues. The trim removed 9 bases at V and 6 bases at J, leaving 10 bases unmatched. CDR3: CATGEGSLSEQYF. The CDR3 bases are TGTGCCACCGGGGAGGGAAGCCTCTCCGAGCAGTACTTC.

The CDR3 loop is CSAKTGQTYEQFF. CDR3 coding DNA: TGCAGCGCGAAGACAGGCCAAACCTACGAGCAGTTCTTC. J is TRBJ2-1 and V is TRBV29-1; possibly TRBD1 for D (6 bases). The V gene's germline CDR1 is SQVTM and CDR2 ANQGSEA. V was cut by 7 bases and J by 10 bases, with 20 bases left in between. The CDR3 is made up of 13 amino acids.

J is TRBJ2-5 and V is TRBV19; 7 nucleotides match TRBD2. V was clipped by 1 base and J by 5 bases; unmatched bases: 4. The V gene's germline CDR1 is LNHDA and CDR2 SQIVND (reference sequence). This CDR3 comprises 14 residues. CDR3 coding DNA: TGTGCCAGTAGTATAGCTACTAGCGTGGAGACCCAGTACTTC. Its translation: CASSIATSVETQYF. Full variable domain (rest looked up from reference TRBV19 and TRBJ2-5): DGGITQSPKYLFRKEGQNVTLSCEQNLNHDAMYWYRQDPGQGLRLIYYSQIVNDFQKGDIAEGYSVSREKKESFPLTVTSAQKNPTAFYLCASSIATSVETQYFGPGTRLLVL.

This chain uses TRBV2 with TRBJ1-5; D possibly corresponds to TRBD1 (6 bases). The CDR3 has 13 amino acids. With 9 bases removed from V and 3 bases from J, the gap between germline ends came to 12 bases. Germline CDR1 and CDR2: SNHLY and FYNNEI. The CDR3 nucleotides are TGTGCCAGTCGGACAGAGGACAATCAGCCCCAGCATTTT. It specifies CASRTEDNQPQHF.

V gene TRBV24-1 combines with J gene TRBJ2-1; weak D call: TRBD2 (7 bases). CDR3 length: 15 residues. The V end was cut by 10 bases, the J end by 7 bases, with 22 bases between. From germline, CDR1 is KGHDR and CDR2 SFDVKD. This CDR3 is CATRGGSGELNEQFF. CDR3 nucleotides: TGTGCCACTAGGGGGGGCTCGGGAGAGCTTAATGAGCAGTTCTTC.

To note about this clonotype: Because the CDR3 is missing its conserved closing phenylalanine or tryptophan, this is likely a read error. The limits of the CDR3 on the DNA are not certain, so only TCRdb's listed CDR3 is given. This chain uses TRBV2 with TRBJ2-7; the D segment call TRBD1 is taken from the table without a DNA check. The CDR3 is 14 amino acids in total, end residues counted. The germline gives CDR1 SNHLY, CDR2 FYNNEI. Here the CDR3 reads CASSPLSGSYEKYI.

V and J are TRBV20-1 and TRBJ1-2, with D hard to call. The CDR3 has 17 amino acids. V lost 0 bases, J lost 7 bases, and 24 bases lay in between. Germline-derived CDR1 and CDR2 are DFQATT and SNEGSKA (reference sequence). This CDR3 is CSARDLRVAAAVGGYTF. The CDR3 nucleotides are TGCAGTGCTAGAGATCTAAGGGTTGCTGCAGCAGTTGGTGGCTACACCTTC.

The rearrangement joins TRBV2 to TRBJ2-5; D not resolved. V was shortened by 7 bases and J by 0 bases, with 12 bases between the two germline ends. Germline CDR1 is SNHLY and CDR2 is FYNNEI. This CDR3 contains 14 residues. The CDR3 is CASTGVTYQETQYF. The DNA for the CDR3 is TGTGCCAGCACAGGAGTGACCTACCAAGAGACCCAGTACTTC.

This clonotype was recorded many times. The chain recombines TRBV29-1 with TRBJ2-1, with 9 nucleotides matching TRBD1. Losses at the gene ends were 3 bases for V and 5 bases for J; bases not matched to a gene: 5. CDR3 size: 14 residues. In germline, CDR1 is SQVTM, CDR2 ANQGSEA. CDR3 loop: CSVDWDREDNEQFF. CDR3 coding DNA: TGCAGCGTTGACTGGGACAGGGAGGACAATGAGCAGTTCTTC.